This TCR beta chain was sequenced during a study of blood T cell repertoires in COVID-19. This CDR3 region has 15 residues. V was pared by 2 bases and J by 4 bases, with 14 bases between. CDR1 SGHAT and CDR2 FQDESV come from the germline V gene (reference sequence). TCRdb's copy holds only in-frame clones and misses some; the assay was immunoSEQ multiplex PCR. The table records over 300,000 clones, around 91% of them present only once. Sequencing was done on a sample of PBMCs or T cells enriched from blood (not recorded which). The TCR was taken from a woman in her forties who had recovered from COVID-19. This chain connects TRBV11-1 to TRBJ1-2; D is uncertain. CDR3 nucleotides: TGTGCCAGCAGCTTAACGTCTACAGCCACCTATGGCTACACCTTC. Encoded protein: CASSLTSTATYGYTF.